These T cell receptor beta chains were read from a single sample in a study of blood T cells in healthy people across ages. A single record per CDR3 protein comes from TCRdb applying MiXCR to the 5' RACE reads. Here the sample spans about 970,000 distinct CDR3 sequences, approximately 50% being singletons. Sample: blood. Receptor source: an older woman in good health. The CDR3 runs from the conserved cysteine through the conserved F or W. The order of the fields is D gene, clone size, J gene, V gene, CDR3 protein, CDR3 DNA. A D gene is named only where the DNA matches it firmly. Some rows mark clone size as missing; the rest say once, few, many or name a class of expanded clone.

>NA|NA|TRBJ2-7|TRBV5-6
CASSSLDSKIYEQYF
TGTGCCAGCAGCTCACTCGACAGCAAGATTTACGAGCAGTACTTC
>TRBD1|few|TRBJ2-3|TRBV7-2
CASPRGTGLTDTQYF
TGTGCCAGCCCGCGCGGGACAGGGCTCACAGATACGCAGTATTTT
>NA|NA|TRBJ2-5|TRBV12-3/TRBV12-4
CASSLGLQEKTQYF
TGTGCCAGCAGTTTAGGGCTGCAAGAGAAGACCCAGTACTTC
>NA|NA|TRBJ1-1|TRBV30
CAWSPEGTEAFF
TGTGCCTGGAGTCCGGAGGGCACTGAAGCTTTCTTT
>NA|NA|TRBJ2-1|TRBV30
CAWTISERALAEQFF
TGTGCCTGGACCATTAGCGAGAGGGCCCTCGCAGAGCAGTTCTTC
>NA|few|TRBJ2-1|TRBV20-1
CSASDSASVHEQFF
TGCAGTGCTAGCGACAGCGCTAGCGTGCATGAGCAGTTCTTC
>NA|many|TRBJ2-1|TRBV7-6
CASRGNRGAWDNEQFF
TGTGCCAGCAGGGGGAATAGAGGAGCGTGGGACAATGAGCAGTTCTTC
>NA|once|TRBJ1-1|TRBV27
CASSFTGLNTEAFF
TGTGCCAGCAGTTTCACAGGGCTGAACACTGAAGCTTTCTTT
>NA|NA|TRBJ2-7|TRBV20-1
CSARGFRVEQYF
TGCAGTGCTAGAGGCTTTCGGGTCGAGCAGTACTTC
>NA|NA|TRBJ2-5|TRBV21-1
CASSLRSPRRETQYF
TGTGCCAGCAGCCTCCGAAGTCCAAGAAGGGAGACCCAGTACTTC
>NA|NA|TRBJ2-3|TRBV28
CASSALQGNGDTQYF
TGTGCCAGCAGCGCCTTACAGGGAAATGGAGATACGCAGTATTTT
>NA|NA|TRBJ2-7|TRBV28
CASSLDETGLYEQYF
TGTGCCAGCAGTTTAGACGAGACGGGGTTGTACGAGCAGTACTTC
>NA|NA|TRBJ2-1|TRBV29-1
CSVVGPTGTGRRFF
TGCAGCGTTGTAGGGCCGACAGGCACCGGCCGGAGGTTCTTC
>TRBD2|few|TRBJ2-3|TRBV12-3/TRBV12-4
CASSASGMGTDTQYF
TGTGCCAGCAGTGCTAGCGGGATGGGCACAGATACGCAGTATTTT
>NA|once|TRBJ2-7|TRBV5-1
CASSPVLGSYEQYF
TGCGCCAGCAGCCCGGTCTTAGGTTCCTACGAGCAGTACTTC
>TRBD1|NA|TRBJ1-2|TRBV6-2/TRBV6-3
CASSEAQGARGYTF
TGTGCCAGCAGCGAAGCACAGGGGGCGCGCGGCTACACCTTC
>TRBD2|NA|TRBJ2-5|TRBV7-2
CASGRGRGETQYF
TGTGCCAGCGGACGCGGGAGAGGAGAGACCCAGTACTTC
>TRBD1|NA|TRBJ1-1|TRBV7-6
CASSKYSARQGETEAFF
TGTGCCAGCAGTAAGTACTCGGCTAGACAGGGAGAGACTGAAGCTTTCTTT
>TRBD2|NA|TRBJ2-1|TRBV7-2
CASSATSGRGYEQFF
TGTGCCAGCAGCGCTACTAGCGGGAGAGGGTATGAGCAGTTCTTC
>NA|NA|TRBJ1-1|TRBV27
CASSVQLNTEAFF
TGTGCCAGCAGTGTACAGTTGAACACTGAAGCTTTCTTT
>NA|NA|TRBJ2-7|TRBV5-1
CASSRELSERYF
TGCGCCAGCAGCCGAGAGCTAAGCGAGCGGTACTTC
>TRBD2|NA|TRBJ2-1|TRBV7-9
CASSPNPGGTSNEQFF
TGTGCCAGCAGCCCGAACCCGGGCGGGACTAGCAATGAGCAGTTCTTC
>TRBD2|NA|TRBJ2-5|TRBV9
CASSVRLAADFEGTQYF
TGTGCCAGCAGCGTCCGACTAGCGGCCGATTTCGAGGGGACCCAGTACTTC
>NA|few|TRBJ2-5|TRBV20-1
CSASVGVYPETQYF
TGCAGTGCTAGTGTTGGAGTTTATCCGGAGACCCAGTACTTC
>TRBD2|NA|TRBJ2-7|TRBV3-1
CASSRMTSGQNSYEQYF
TGTGCCAGCAGCCGAATGACTAGCGGACAGAACTCCTACGAGCAGTACTTC
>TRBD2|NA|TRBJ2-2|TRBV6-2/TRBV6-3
CASSYRTSGTGELFF
TGTGCCAGCAGTTATCGGACTAGCGGGACCGGGGAGCTGTTTTTT
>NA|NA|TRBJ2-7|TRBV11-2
CASSYPGKYEQYF
TGTGCCAGCAGCTATCCGGGGAAGTACGAGCAGTACTTC
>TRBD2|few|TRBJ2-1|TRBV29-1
CSAQLGGRVSNEQFF
TGCAGCGCCCAGCTGGGGGGGAGGGTATCCAATGAGCAGTTCTTC
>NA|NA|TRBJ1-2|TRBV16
CASSQYSSYGYTF
TGTGCCAGCAGCCAATACAGTTCCTATGGCTACACCTTC
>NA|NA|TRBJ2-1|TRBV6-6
CASSYSERGWEQFF
TGTGCCAGCAGTTACTCGGAACGGGGGTGGGAGCAGTTCTTC
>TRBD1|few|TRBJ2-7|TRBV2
CASGSGQSYEQYF
TGTGCCAGCGGCTCGGGACAGTCCTACGAGCAGTACTTC
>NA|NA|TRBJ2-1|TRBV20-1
CSAPGGGAKWGEQFF
TGCAGTGCTCCGGGGGGCGGGGCAAAATGGGGTGAGCAGTTCTTC